One sample yielded the 12 T cell receptor beta chains listed below, sequenced in a study of cytomegalovirus exposure and HLA in healthy donors. With 60 Vbeta and 13 Jbeta primers, the PCR was carried out. Data came from immunoSEQ multiplex PCR; TCRdb stores just in-frame clones and leaves some out. The sample records 150,000 to 200,000 clones, about 75% being singletons. Sequenced input: PBMCs. The receptors come from a man in his forties or fifties in good health and CMV-seropositive.

The chain joins TRBV7-9 to TRBJ2-3; TRBD2 matches at 8 bases. The germline V gene encodes CDR1 SEHNR and CDR2 FQNEAQ (reference sequence). The CDR3 sequence is 17 residues long. Unmatched junction bases numbered 16, after V lost 5 bases and J lost 6 bases. The CDR3 DNA reads TGTGCCAGCAGCCCTCTCTGGCGGGGGGAGGCTCAGGATACGCAGTATTTT. It yields the protein CASSPLWRGEAQDTQYF.

The genes are TRBV6-1 and TRBJ1-2; TRBD1 matches at 8 bases. Losses at the gene ends were 4 bases for V and 1 base for J; bases not matched to a gene: 11. The CDR3 sequence is 17 residues long. Per germline, CDR1 MNHNS and CDR2 SASEGT. CDR3 sequence: CASSGWIRDRSNYGYTF. The CDR3 nucleotides read TGTGCCAGCAGTGGGTGGATCCGGGACAGGAGTAACTATGGCTACACCTTC.

The rearrangement joins TRBV2 to TRBJ1-5; D call uncertain. The V gene lost 8 bases and the J gene lost 1 base, with 6 bases spanning the gap. The germline gives CDR1 SNHLY, CDR2 FYNNEI. CDR3 length equals 12 residues. The CDR3 reads CASRGSNQPQHF. CDR3 DNA: TGTGCCAGCCGGGGAAGCAATCAGCCCCAGCATTTT.

The chain uses TRBV6-1 and TRBJ2-3, with 10 bases identical to TRBD1. The V and J ends lost 4 bases and 5 bases, in that order; junction bases with no gene match: 9. Looked up from germline, CDR1 is MNHNS and CDR2 is SASEGT. This CDR3 contains 16 residues. The CDR3 reads CASSASWTGGEDTQYF. DNA of the CDR3: TGTGCCAGCAGTGCCTCGTGGACAGGGGGTGAAGATACGCAGTATTTT.

This chain connects TRBV7-7 to TRBJ2-5; unclear D gene. The V gene's germline CDR1 is SSHAT and CDR2 FNYEAQ (reference sequence). Between the trimmed V and J ends, which lost 0 bases and 5 bases, there was a span of 10 bases. CDR3 length: 14 amino acids. The CDR3 spells CASSLASSRETQYF. In DNA, the CDR3 is TGTGCCAGCAGCTTAGCGTCATCCAGGGAGACCCAGTACTTC.

The count of this clone is one. V gene TRBV30 combines with J gene TRBJ2-7; 7 bases line up with TRBD1. The germline CDR1 and CDR2 sequences are GTSNPN and SVGIG (reference sequence). V was clipped by 0 bases and J by 4 bases; unmatched bases: 12. This CDR3 has 16 amino acids. CDR3 coding DNA: TGTGCCTGGAGTGTACGATTGAGGACAGGAGATTACGAGCAGTACTTC. Translation: CAWSVRLRTGDYEQYF. The whole variable domain, filled in from reference TRBV30 and TRBJ2-7, reads SQTIHQWPATLVQPVGSPLSLECTVEGTSNPNLYWYRQAAGRGLQLLFYSVGIGQISSEVPQNLSASRPQDRQFILSSKKLLLSDSGFYLCAWSVRLRTGDYEQYFGPGTRLTVT.

This chain links TRBV4-2 with TRBJ1-1; a weak D match, TRBD1 (5 bases). Germline lookup yields CDR1 LGHNA and CDR2 YNFKEQ. The V gene lost 4 bases and the J gene lost 0 bases, with 18 bases spanning the gap. The CDR3 covers 17 residues. As DNA, the CDR3 is TGTGCCAGCAGCCTCGACGCCAGGGTAGGGATGAACACTGAAGCTTTCTTT. Its protein is CASSLDARVGMNTEAFF.

The chain carries TRBV18 and TRBJ1-6; D remains unclear. The CDR3 loop spans 15 amino acids. Germline V gene sequence: CDR1 KGHSH, CDR2 LQKENI. Trimming removed 6 bases at V and 6 bases at J, with 15 bases between. The CDR3 protein is CASSKTARFNSPLHF. As DNA, the CDR3 is TGTGCCAGCTCTAAGACCGCGAGGTTTAATTCACCCCTCCACTTT.

The chain uses TRBV6-6 and TRBJ1-2, with a tentative D call TRBD1 (5 bases). Trimming cost V 5 bases and J 12 bases, with 16 bases left between them. CDR1 and CDR2 from the germline V gene are MNHNY and SVGAGI (reference sequence). CDR3 length: 12 amino acids. CDR3 sequence (DNA): TGTGCCAGCAGTACTACAGGAAAAGAGGACACCTTC. Translated: CASSTTGKEDTF.

The chain combines TRBV6-5 with TRBJ2-4; 10 nucleotides match TRBD1. V trimming: 6 bases; J trimming: 8 bases; junction bases outside the gene matches: 10. The CDR3 runs 15 residues. The germline CDR1 and CDR2 sequences are MNHEY and SVGAGI. The DNA for the CDR3 is TGTGCCAGCAGGTCAAGGACAGGGGGACAGGACATTCAGTACTTC. Its protein product is CASRSRTGGQDIQYF.

This chain links TRBV7-9 with TRBJ1-5; a weak D match, TRBD1 (5 bases). This CDR3 comprises 13 residues. The V gene's germline CDR1 is SEHNR and CDR2 FQNEAQ (reference sequence). Between the trimmed V and J ends, which lost 5 bases and 5 bases, there was a span of 10 bases. The CDR3, as DNA: TGTGCCAGCAGCCGAGGAGGGGATCAGCCCCAGCATTTT. Its translation is CASSRGGDQPQHF.

This chain joins TRBV25-1 and TRBJ2-3; 7 bases match TRBD2. CDR3 length: 16 residues. Trimming cost V 4 bases and J 3 bases; bases outside gene matches: 10. CDR1 is MGHDK, CDR2 SYGVNS, per germline. CDR3 sequence reads: CASSARTGGSTDTQYF. The DNA for the CDR3 is TGTGCCAGCAGTGCACGAACGGGGGGAAGTACAGATACGCAGTATTTT. Full variable domain (missing parts from reference TRBV25-1 and TRBJ2-3): EADIYQTPRYLVIGTGKKITLECSQTMGHDKMYWYQQDPGMELHLIHYSYGVNSTEKGDLSSESTVSRIRTEHFPLTLESARPSHTSQYLCASSARTGGSTDTQYFGPGTRLTVL.